Each of the 2 T cell receptor beta chains below was sequenced from the same sample in a study of cytomegalovirus exposure and HLA in healthy donors. This table comes from immunoSEQ multiplex PCR, and its TCRdb copy is limited to in-frame clones, with some not included. The data hold 250,000 to 400,000 clones, with roughly 88% observed a single time. Specimen: PBMCs. The receptors derive from a man between 25 and 39 years old in good health and CMV-seronegative.

The V gene is TRBV6-5, the J gene TRBJ2-5; TRBD1 aligns across 9 bases. J gave up 5 bases and V 2 bases, and 9 bases lay outside the gene matches. This CDR3 has 16 amino acids. CDR1 and CDR2 (germline): MNHEY, SVGAGI. The CDR3 protein is CASSYAGTGLAETQYF. The CDR3 nucleotides are TGTGCCAGCAGTTACGCAGGGACAGGGTTGGCTGAGACCCAGTACTTC.

This chain joins TRBV28 and TRBJ1-5, with 7 bases fitting TRBD1. The V gene end was trimmed by 5 bases and the J gene end by 3 bases; junction bases not matched to a gene: 4. The length of the CDR3 is 14 residues. Germline values: CDR1 MDHEN, CDR2 SYDVKM. In DNA, the CDR3 is TGTGCCAGCAGTCAGGACAGGCTCAATCAGCCCCAGCATTTT. Amino acid sequence: CASSQDRLNQPQHF.